This TCR beta chain comes out of a study of CD8 T cells in ankylosing spondylitis. Germline trimming cut 1 base from V and 3 bases from J; bases unmatched to any gene: 1. The CDR3 totals 13 residues. CDR1 is SQVTM, CDR2 ANQGSEA, per germline. TCRdb reanalysed the 5' RACE reads using MiXCR and keeps one entry per CDR3 protein. The profile shows roughly 140,000 distinct CDR3 sequences, around 43% of them singletons. The chain uses TRBV29-1 and TRBJ2-3, with 7 bases that match TRBD1. This TCR derives from a male donor with ankylosing spondylitis. Source material: synovial fluid, either unsorted or a sorted T cell fraction (not recorded which). CDR3 residues: CSVEVRGTDTQYF. CDR3 in DNA: TGCAGCGTTGAAGTCAGGGGGACAGATACGCAGTATTTT.